Below, 3 T cell receptor beta chains from the same sample are listed, as sequenced in a study of T-cell memory formation after mild COVID-19. TCRdb reprocessed the 5' RACE reads with MiXCR, giving one entry per CDR3 protein. Of about 110,000 distinct CDR3 sequences listed, 9.5% to 15% are singletons. Material: PBMCs or a T cell subset sorted from them (not recorded which). The receptors come from an adult woman who had mild COVID-19 (a few samples of this study predate the infection). Cell type and time point are not known.

The gene calls are TRBV20-1 and TRBJ1-1; 8 bases map to TRBD1. The CDR3 runs 19 residues. The V gene's germline CDR1 is DFQATT and CDR2 SNEGSKA (reference sequence). V shed 3 bases and J 0 bases; nucleotides not matched to a gene: 18. CDR3 amino acids: CSASQGAFLVSDMNTEAFF. CDR3 nucleotide sequence: TGCAGTGCTAGCCAGGGGGCGTTCTTGGTCTCGGACATGAACACTGAAGCTTTCTTT.

This clonotype was counted at least ten times. This chain links TRBV29-1 with TRBJ2-7, with 11 bases identical to TRBD1. J was trimmed by 6 bases and V by 4 bases; bases with no gene match: 8. Germline-derived CDR1 and CDR2 are SQVTM and ANQGSEA. The CDR3 length is 14 residues. The CDR3 is CSVGGTGGEGEQYF. The DNA of the CDR3 is TGCAGCGTTGGGGGGACAGGGGGAGAAGGCGAGCAGTACTTC.

The chain carries TRBV20-1 and TRBJ2-7; TRBD1 is a possible D gene (6 bases). There are 13 residues in the CDR3. Trimming cost V 2 bases and J 5 bases, with 13 bases left between them. Per germline, CDR1 DFQATT and CDR2 SNEGSKA (reference sequence). The DNA of the CDR3 is TGCAGTGCTAGAAAGAGGGGGTTCCACGAGCAGTACTTC. Translated: CSARKRGFHEQYF.